The subject of this entry is one T cell receptor beta chain. Its target is unknown. This record comes from a study of a mutant IDH1 vaccine in newly diagnosed glioma. In the study overall: The therapy given earlier, which was standard therapy, consisted of radiotherapy, temozolomide, or both, and most of the patients received both. Study results and limitations: Of the patients, 85% to 95% had vaccine-induced immune responses. Shifts in the top peripheral T cell clonotypes seemed unrelated to pseudoprogression.

Sequencing was performed with immunoSEQ multiplex PCR; in TCRdb, only in-frame clones are kept and a portion is missing. The table has 35,000 to 45,000 clones, approximately 90% seen once. Time point: week 5, during vaccination. Vaccine doses each comprised 300 ug of mutant IDH1 20-mer peptide, with topical imiquimod. The clonotype originates from a man in his forties or fifties with glioma. Sequenced here: PBMCs, sampled from a glioma patient whose treatment included an IDH1 peptide vaccine.

CDR3 in DNA: TGTGCCATTCAAAACACCGGGGAGCTGTTTTTT. It is translated as CAIQNTGELFF. V gene TRBV6-6 combines with J gene TRBJ2-2; no firm D call. Trimming left V 10 bases short and J 2 bases short, with 5 bases between. From germline, CDR1 is MNHNY and CDR2 SVGAGI (reference sequence). The CDR3 length is 11 residues.